The clone carrying this T cell receptor (beta chain) was detected once. What it binds is unknown. The treatment here: approximately nine-day PBMC culture with coronavirus spike peptide pools or control peptides (ViraFEST assay). This entry belongs to a study of vaccination and CD4 T cells after COVID-19. The assay that was used to sequence DNA from cultured CD4+ T cells was the Oncomine TCR Beta short-read assay. One entry per CDR3 protein, called by TCRdb with MiXCR from the PCR reads. This table holds some 7,100 distinct CDR3 sequences, about two thirds found once. This clonotype originated in a human donor who had recovered from COVID-19. What was sequenced was CD4+ T cells from blood, cultured in vitro.

CDR3 region: CASSLKSGLAGGLNTGELFF. CDR3 in DNA: TGTGCCAGCAGCTTAAAATCGGGGCTAGCGGGAGGACTTAACACCGGGGAGCTGTTTTTT. The J gene is TRBJ2-2, the V gene TRBV7-2, with TRBD2 matching 11 bases. The J segment lost 2 bases and the V segment lost 2 bases, leaving 13 bases of the junction unmatched. CDR3 length equals 20 residues. CDR1 SGHTA and CDR2 FQGNSA come from the germline V gene.